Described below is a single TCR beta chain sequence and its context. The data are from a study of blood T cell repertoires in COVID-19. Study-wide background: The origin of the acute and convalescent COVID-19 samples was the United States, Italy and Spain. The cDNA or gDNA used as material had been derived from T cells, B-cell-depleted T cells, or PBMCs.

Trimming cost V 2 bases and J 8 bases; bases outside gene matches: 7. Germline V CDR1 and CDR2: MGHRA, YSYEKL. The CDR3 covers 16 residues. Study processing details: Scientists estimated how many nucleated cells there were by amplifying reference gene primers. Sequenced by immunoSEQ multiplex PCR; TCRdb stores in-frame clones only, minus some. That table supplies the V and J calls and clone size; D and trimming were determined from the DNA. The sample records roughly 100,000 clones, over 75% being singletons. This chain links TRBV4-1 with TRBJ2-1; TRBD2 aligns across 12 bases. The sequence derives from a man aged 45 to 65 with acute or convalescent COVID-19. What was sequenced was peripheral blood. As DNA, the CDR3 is TGCGCCAGCAGCCAATTACTAGCGGGGGGACCGGATGAGCAGTTCTTC. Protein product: CASSQLLAGGPDEQFF.